This T cell receptor (beta chain) was sequenced for a study of T-cell reconstitution after alpha-beta-depleted transplantation in children listed by TCRdb under 2016. For the study in its entirety: Using TCR repertoire profiling, the study quantitatively followed how T-cell immune reconstitution unfolded in children after TCRalphabeta/CD19-depleted allogeneic hematopoietic cell transplantation.

Library generation was performed with PCR. The sequencer was an Illumina HiSeq 2500. Molecular barcoding was employed in the preparation of TCR libraries, with unique molecular identifiers being used to normalize TCRbeta repertoire quantification. TCRdb redid the processing of the public reads, applying fastp at Q25 and MiXCR, and retained in-frame beta chains. For every CDR3 protein sequence, its rows merge into one entry that carries the most common genes and DNA. In all, the sample holds about 690,000 distinct CDR3 sequences, and roughly 15% of those were seen once. Jointly, the top ten make up around 0.96% of the sample. This clonotype was counted between two and nine times. This receptor's antigen is unknown. The input lacks base qualities; no much larger clone sits a single base away. This sequence originates from a human donor who donated a stem cell graft to a child with acute myeloid leukemia. Here the sequenced sample was PBMCs from the stem cell graft donor, taken from the stem cell graft.

The CDR3 protein: CASSRQEGGELFF. The sequence in DNA is TGTGCCAGCAGCCGCCAGGAGGGCGGGGAGCTGTTTTTT. This sequence uses TRBV4-2 and TRBJ2-2, with TRBD2 as a weak D call on 6 bases. The CDR3 measures 13 amino acids from cysteine to phenylalanine. Only the CDR3 DNA stays, 39 bases, in frame from base 1. The germline ends are 10 bases apart after V is trimmed by 4 bases and J by 7 bases. From a lookup of the germline V gene, CDR1 and CDR2 are LGHNA and YNFKEQ.